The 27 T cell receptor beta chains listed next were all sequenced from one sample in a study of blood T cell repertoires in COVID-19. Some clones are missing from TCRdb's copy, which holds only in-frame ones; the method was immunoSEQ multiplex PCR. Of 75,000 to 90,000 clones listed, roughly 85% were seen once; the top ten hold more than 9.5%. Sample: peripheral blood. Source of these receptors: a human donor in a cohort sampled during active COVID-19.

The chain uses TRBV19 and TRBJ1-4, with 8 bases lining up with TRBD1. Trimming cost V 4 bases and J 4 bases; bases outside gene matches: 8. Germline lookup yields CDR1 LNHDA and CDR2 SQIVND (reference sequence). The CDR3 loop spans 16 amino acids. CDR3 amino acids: CASSKAGGAGNEKLFF. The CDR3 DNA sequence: TGTGCCAGTAGTAAGGCAGGGGGCGCAGGTAATGAAAAACTGTTTTTT.

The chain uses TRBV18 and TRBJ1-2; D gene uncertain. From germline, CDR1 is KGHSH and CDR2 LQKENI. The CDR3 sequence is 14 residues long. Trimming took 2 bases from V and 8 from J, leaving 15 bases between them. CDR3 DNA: TGTGCCAGCTCACCATTTGTTCCTGGAGAAGGCTACACCTTC. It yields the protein CASSPFVPGEGYTF.

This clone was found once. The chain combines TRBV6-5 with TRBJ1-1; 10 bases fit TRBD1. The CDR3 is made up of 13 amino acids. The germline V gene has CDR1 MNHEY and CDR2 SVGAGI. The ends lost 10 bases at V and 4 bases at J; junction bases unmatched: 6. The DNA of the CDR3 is TGTGCCACCGAGAGGACAGGGGGCACTGAAGCTTTCTTT. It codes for CATERTGGTEAFF.

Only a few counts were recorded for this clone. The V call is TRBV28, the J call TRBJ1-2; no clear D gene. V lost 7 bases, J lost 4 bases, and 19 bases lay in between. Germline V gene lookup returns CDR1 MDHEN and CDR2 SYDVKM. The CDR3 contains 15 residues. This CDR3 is CASIEQRHPSYGYTF. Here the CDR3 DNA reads TGTGCCAGCATCGAGCAGAGACACCCGTCCTATGGCTACACCTTC.

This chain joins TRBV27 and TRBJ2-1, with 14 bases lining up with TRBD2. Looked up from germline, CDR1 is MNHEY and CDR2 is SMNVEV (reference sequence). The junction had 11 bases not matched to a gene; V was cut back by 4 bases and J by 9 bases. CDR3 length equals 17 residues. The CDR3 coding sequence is TGTGCCAGCAGTTCCGGGACTAGCGGGAGTTTGTGGGGTGAGCAGTTCTTC. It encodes CASSSGTSGSLWGEQFF.

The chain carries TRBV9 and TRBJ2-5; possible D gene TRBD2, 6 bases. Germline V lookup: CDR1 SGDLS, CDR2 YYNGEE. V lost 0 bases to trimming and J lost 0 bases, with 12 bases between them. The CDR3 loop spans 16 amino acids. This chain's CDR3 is CASSVGGTRHQETQYF. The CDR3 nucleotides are TGTGCCAGCAGCGTAGGCGGGACCAGACACCAAGAGACCCAGTACTTC.

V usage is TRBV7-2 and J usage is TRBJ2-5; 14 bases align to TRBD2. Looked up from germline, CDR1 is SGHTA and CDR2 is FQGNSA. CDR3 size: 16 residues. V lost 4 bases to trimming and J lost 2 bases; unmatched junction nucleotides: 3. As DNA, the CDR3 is TGTGCCAGCAGCTCGAGACTAGCGGGGGGGCAAGAGACCCAGTACTTC. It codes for CASSSRLAGGQETQYF.

The CDR3: CASSKKRGPGDEQFF. The CDR3 DNA reads TGTGCCAGCAGTAAAAAGCGGGGGCCGGGAGATGAGCAGTTCTTC. The chain joins TRBV5-6 to TRBJ2-1; 8 nucleotides match TRBD2. The V gene end was trimmed by 5 bases and the J gene end by 8 bases; junction bases not matched to a gene: 12. The CDR3 consists of 15 residues. Germline CDR1 SGHDT, CDR2 YYEEEE.

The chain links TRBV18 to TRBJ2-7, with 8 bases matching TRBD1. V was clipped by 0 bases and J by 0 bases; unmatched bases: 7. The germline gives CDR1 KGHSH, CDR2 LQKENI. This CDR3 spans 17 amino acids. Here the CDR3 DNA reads TGTGCCAGCTCACCACCCAGACAGGGGACCATCTCCTACGAGCAGTACTTC. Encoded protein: CASSPPRQGTISYEQYF. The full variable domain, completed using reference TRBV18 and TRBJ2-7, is NAGVMQNPRHLVRRRGQEARLRCSPMKGHSHVYWYRQLPEEGLKFMVYLQKENIIDESGMPKERFSAEFPKEGPSILRIQQVVRGDSAAYFCASSPPRQGTISYEQYFGPGTRLTVT.

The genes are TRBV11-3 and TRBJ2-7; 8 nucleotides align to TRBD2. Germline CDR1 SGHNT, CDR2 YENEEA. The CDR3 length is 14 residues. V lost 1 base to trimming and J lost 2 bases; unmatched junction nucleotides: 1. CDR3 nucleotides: TGTGCCAGCAGCTTAGGTAGCGGGGCCTACGAGCAGTACTTC. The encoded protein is CASSLGSGAYEQYF.

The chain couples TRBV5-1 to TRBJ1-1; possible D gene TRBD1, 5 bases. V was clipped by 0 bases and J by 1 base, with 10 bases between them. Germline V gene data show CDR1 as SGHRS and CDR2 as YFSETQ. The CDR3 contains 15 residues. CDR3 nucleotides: TGCGCCAGCAGCTTGGAAGGGGCAGAGAACACTGAAGCTTTCTTT. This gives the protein CASSLEGAENTEAFF.

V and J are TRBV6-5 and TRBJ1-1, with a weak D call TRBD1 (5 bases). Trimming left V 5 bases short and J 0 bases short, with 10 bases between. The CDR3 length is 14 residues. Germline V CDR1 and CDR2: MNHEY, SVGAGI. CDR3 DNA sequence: TGTGCCAGCAGTCTCCTCAGGGTGAACACTGAAGCTTTCTTT. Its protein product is CASSLLRVNTEAFF.

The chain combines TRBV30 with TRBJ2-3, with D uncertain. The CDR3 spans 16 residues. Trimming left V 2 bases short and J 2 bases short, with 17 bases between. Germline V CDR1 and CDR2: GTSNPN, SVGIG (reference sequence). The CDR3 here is CAWSSSPLEYTDTQYF. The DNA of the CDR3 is TGTGCCTGGAGTTCCTCACCTCTAGAATACACAGATACGCAGTATTTT.

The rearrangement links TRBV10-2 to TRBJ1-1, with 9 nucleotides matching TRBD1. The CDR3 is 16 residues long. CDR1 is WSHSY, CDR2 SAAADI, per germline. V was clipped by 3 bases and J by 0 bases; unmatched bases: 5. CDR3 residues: CASSDTGTGLNTEAFF. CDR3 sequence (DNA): TGCGCCAGCAGTGATACCGGGACAGGGCTGAACACTGAAGCTTTCTTT.

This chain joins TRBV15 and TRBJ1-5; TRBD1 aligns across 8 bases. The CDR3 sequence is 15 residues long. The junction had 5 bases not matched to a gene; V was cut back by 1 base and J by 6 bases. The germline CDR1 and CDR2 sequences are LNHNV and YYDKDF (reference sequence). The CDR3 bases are TGTGCCACCAGCAGAGCACAGGGGACAGGTCAGCCCCAGCATTTT. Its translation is CATSRAQGTGQPQHF.

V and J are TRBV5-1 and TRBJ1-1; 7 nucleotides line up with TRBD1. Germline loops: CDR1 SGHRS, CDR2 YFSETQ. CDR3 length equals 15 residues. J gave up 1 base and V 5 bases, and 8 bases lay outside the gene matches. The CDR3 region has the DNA TGCGCCAGCAGTGACAGGGTTGGGAAGAACACTGAAGCTTTCTTT. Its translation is CASSDRVGKNTEAFF.

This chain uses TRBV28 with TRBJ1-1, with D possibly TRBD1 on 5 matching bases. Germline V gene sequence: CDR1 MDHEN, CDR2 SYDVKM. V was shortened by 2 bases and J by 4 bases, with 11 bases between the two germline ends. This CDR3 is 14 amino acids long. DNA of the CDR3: TGTGCCAGCAGTTTAGGTGGGGCGGCCACTGAAGCTTTCTTT. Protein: CASSLGGAATEAFF.

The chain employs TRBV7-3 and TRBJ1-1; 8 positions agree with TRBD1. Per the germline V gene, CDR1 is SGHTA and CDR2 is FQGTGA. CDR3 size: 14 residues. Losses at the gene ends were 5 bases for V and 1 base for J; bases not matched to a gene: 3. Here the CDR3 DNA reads TGTGCCAGCAGCCGGGGACAGGAGAACACTGAAGCTTTCTTT. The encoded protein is CASSRGQENTEAFF.

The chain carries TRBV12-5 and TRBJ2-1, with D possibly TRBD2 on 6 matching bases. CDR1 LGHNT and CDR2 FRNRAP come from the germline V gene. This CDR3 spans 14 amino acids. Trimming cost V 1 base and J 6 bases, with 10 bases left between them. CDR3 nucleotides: TGTGCTAGTGGTTTGGCGGACTACGCCAATGAGCAGTTCTTC. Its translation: CASGLADYANEQFF.

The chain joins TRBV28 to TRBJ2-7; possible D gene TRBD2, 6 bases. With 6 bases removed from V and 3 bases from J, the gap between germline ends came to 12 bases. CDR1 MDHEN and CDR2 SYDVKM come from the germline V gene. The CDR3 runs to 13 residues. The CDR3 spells CASRNPGSYEQYF. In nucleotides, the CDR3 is TGTGCCAGCAGGAACCCCGGGAGCTACGAGCAGTACTTC.

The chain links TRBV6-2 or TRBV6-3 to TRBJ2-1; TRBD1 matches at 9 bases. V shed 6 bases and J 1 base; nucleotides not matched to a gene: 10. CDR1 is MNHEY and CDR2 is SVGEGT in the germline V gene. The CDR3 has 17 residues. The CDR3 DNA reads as TGTGCCAGCAGCCCTCCGGGACAGGGTCGGTCCTACAATGAGCAGTTCTTC. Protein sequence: CASSPPGQGRSYNEQFF.

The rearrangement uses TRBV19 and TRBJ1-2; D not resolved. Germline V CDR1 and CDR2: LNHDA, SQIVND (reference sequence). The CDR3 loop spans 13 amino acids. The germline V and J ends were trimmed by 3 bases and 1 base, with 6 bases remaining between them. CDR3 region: CASSMAHNYGYTF. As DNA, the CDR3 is TGTGCCAGTAGTATGGCCCATAACTATGGCTACACCTTC.

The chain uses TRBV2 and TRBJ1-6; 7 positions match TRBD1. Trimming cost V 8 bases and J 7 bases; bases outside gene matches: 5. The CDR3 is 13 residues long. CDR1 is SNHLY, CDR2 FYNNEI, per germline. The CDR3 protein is CASGDRENSPLHF. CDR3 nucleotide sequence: TGTGCCAGCGGAGACAGGGAAAATTCACCCCTCCACTTT.

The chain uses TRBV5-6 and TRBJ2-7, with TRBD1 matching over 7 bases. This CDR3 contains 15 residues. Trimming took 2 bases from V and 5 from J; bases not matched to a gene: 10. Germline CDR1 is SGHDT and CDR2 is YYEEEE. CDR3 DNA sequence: TGTGCCAGCAGCTTAAGGACAGGAGGCACAAACGAGCAGTACTTC. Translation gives CASSLRTGGTNEQYF.

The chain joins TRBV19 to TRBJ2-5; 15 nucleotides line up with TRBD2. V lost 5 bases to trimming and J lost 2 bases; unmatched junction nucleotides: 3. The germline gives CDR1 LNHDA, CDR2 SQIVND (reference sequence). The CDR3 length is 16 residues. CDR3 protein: CASSLGLAGGQETQYF. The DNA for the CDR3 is TGTGCCAGTAGTCTGGGACTAGCGGGGGGACAAGAGACCCAGTACTTC. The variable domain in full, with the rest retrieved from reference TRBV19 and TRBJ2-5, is DGGITQSPKYLFRKEGQNVTLSCEQNLNHDAMYWYRQDPGQGLRLIYYSQIVNDFQKGDIAEGYSVSREKKESFPLTVTSAQKNPTAFYLCASSLGLAGGQETQYFGPGTRLLVL.

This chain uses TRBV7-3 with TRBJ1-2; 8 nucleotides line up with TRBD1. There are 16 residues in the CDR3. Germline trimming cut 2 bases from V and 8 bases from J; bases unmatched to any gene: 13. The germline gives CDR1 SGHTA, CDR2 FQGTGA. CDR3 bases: TGTGCCAGCAGCTTACAGCCCACCCCTGGACAGGGCGGCTACACCTTC. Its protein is CASSLQPTPGQGGYTF.

The CDR3 DNA is TGTGCCAGCAGCCCTAGGACAGGCGGAGGGAGTTCCGAGCAGTACTTC. Translating it yields CASSPRTGGGSSEQYF. This chain links TRBV7-2 with TRBJ2-7, with D possibly TRBD1 on 7 matching bases. The CDR3 has 16 residues. CDR1 and CDR2 (germline): SGHTA, FQGNSA. V was pared by 5 bases and J by 6 bases, with 23 bases between.